A single sample is the source of the 3 T cell receptor beta chains below, sequenced in a study of cytomegalovirus exposure and HLA in healthy donors. Use of 60 Vbeta and 13 Jbeta primers characterized the PCR. The assay was immunoSEQ multiplex PCR, and TCRdb's table has in-frame clones only and misses some. Of over 150,000 clones detected, 70% to 75% appear once; the ten largest clones hold 2.9%. What was sequenced was PBMCs. All receptors come from a male donor in good health and CMV-seronegative.

This chain links TRBV2 with TRBJ2-1; TRBD2 matches at 11 bases. Trimming removed 2 bases from V and 6 bases from J; junction bases left unmatched: 3. Germline CDR1 is SNHLY and CDR2 is FYNNEI. This CDR3 is 15 amino acids long. CDR3 DNA sequence: TGTGCCAGCAGTGAAAATAGCGGGAGGGCCAATGAGCAGTTCTTC. This encodes CASSENSGRANEQFF.

This clone showed up just a few times. The V and J genes are TRBV7-9 and TRBJ1-1; tentative D call: TRBD1 (5 bases). Per the germline V gene, CDR1 is SEHNR and CDR2 is FQNEAQ (reference sequence). The CDR3 length is 15 residues. V was cut by 2 bases and J by 5 bases, with 15 bases left in between. DNA for the CDR3: TGTGCCAGCAGCTTAATTGGAATGGGGGGAACTGAAGCTTTCTTT. It translates to CASSLIGMGGTEAFF.

The sample holds one count of this clone. The rearrangement links TRBV4-1 to TRBJ1-5; possible D gene TRBD1, 5 bases. Germline assignment: CDR1 MGHRA and CDR2 YSYEKL. With 1 base removed from V and 5 bases from J, the gap between germline ends came to 15 bases. The CDR3 consists of 16 residues. CDR3 nucleotide sequence: TGCGCCAGCAGCCAAGGCTCTGCCTGGGGCGATCAGCCCCAGCATTTT. Translated: CASSQGSAWGDQPQHF.